This T cell receptor beta chain was retrieved from a study of blood T cell repertoires in COVID-19. Background on the study: From T cells, B-cell-depleted T cells, or PBMCs came the material, which was cDNA or gDNA.

Original handling: Quantification of nucleated cells was approximated via reference gene primer amplification. Produced via immunoSEQ multiplex PCR; TCRdb's table is partial and in-frame only. V and J calls and clone size are copied from that table; D and trimming were computed from the DNA. Of about 330,000 clones in the sample, 65% to 85% were seen once. Sequenced material: peripheral blood. This TCR derives from a woman aged 45-65 years with acute or convalescent COVID-19.

For the CDR3, the DNA is TGTGCCAGCAGCTTAGAGCGGGGGTCTGAGTACAATGAGCAGTTCTTC. This translates into CASSLERGSEYNEQFF. The rearrangement joins TRBV13 to TRBJ2-1, with 8 bases fitting TRBD2. V lost 1 base to trimming and J lost 4 bases; unmatched junction nucleotides: 6. The V gene's germline CDR1 is PRHDT and CDR2 FYEKMQ (reference sequence). CDR3 size: 16 residues.